This T cell receptor beta chain was identified in a study of early T cells in non-severe SARS-CoV-2 infection. In the library, individual cDNA molecules carried attached unique molecular identifiers. TCRdb re-called the 5' RACE reads through MiXCR, storing one row per CDR3 protein. The profile shows tens of thousands of distinct CDR3 sequences, roughly a tenth of them singletons. This CDR3 is 18 amino acids long. Per germline, CDR1 SGHDT and CDR2 YYEEEE. The V and J ends lost 5 bases and 0 bases respectively, with 23 bases between them. This clonotype has ten or more counts. The TCR originated in an adult who was a healthcare worker with PCR-confirmed SARS-CoV-2 infection or an uninfected control (not recorded which). The sequencing sample was made of whole blood. The V gene is TRBV5-6, the J gene TRBJ1-2; perhaps TRBD1 as D (6 bases). The DNA for the CDR3 is TGTGCCAGCAGAGGTCCACCGGCAGGGACAACCGCTAACTATGGCTACACCTTC. Protein product: CASRGPPAGTTANYGYTF.